This T cell receptor (beta chain) derives from a study of shared clonotypes between healthy human individuals. The CDR3 is made up of 15 amino acids. V was cut by 5 bases and J by 0 bases, with 11 bases left in between. CDR1 is MGHRA and CDR2 is YSYEKL in the germline V gene. This clone was counted between two and nine times. The method was immunoSEQ multiplex PCR; TCRdb's version includes in-frame clones alone and lacks a portion of them. This table holds approximately 320,000 clones, about nine tenths found once. Donors were Caucasian adults residing in Nashville, Tennessee, USA. The chain carries TRBV4-1 and TRBJ2-1; D is unclear. Sequencing input: memory CD8+ T cells sorted from blood. Subset specified: CD45RO+ cells pooled with CCR7-negative TemRA cells. This TCR was sampled from a man aged 18 to 29 in good health. The CDR3 sequence: CASSYDPSSYNEQFF. For the CDR3, the DNA is TGCGCCAGCAGCTATGACCCCAGCTCCTACAATGAGCAGTTCTTC.